Listed below are T cell receptor beta chains from one sample, sequenced in a study of shared clonotypes between healthy human individuals. The assay was immunoSEQ multiplex PCR, and TCRdb's table has in-frame clones only and misses some. The table has roughly 2 million clones, approximately 94% seen once. The sequencing sample was made of naive CD8+ T cells sorted from blood. These receptors all come from a man between 18 and 35 years old in good health. CDR3s include the opening cysteine and the closing phenylalanine or tryptophan. D genes are given only for firm matches. Rows may omit the clone size; those that give it use once, few, many or a size class.

d_call clone_size j_call v_call cdr3_nt cdr3_aa
NA NA TRBJ1-3 TRBV5-4 TGTGCCAGCAGCTTTTCGGGCTCTGGAAACACCATATATTTT CASSFSGSGNTIYF
NA NA TRBJ1-1 TRBV6-5 TGTGCCAGCAGTTACGGGCGGGGGGAGTACACTGAAGCTTTCTTT CASSYGRGEYTEAFF
NA NA TRBJ2-5 TRBV7-9 TGTGCCAGCAGCTCCCGGCCAGTTCAAGAGACCCAGTACTTC CASSSRPVQETQYF
NA NA TRBJ2-5 TRBV2 TGTGCCAGCAGTGGTTGGGTTCAAGAGACCCAGTACTTC CASSGWVQETQYF
TRBD2 NA TRBJ2-1 TRBV29-1 TGCAGCGTTGGTCCCGGACTAGCGGGGCTCTACAATGAGCAGTTCTTC CSVGPGLAGLYNEQFF
NA NA TRBJ2-7 TRBV11-3 TGTGCCAGCAGCCCCCCCTCCAACCCCTACGAGCAGTACTTC CASSPPSNPYEQYF
NA once TRBJ2-3 TRBV4-3 TGCGCCAGCAGCCAAGCGTCCTTCCCGGCAGATACGCAGTATTTT CASSQASFPADTQYF
NA NA TRBJ2-3 TRBV28 TGTGCCAGCAGTTTAACAGGGCTAGATACGCAGTATTTT CASSLTGLDTQYF
NA NA TRBJ2-1 TRBV7-2 TGTGCCAGCAGCGTACCTGGGGGTGAGCAGTTCTTC CASSVPGGEQFF
TRBD2 NA TRBJ2-2 TRBV9 TGTGCCAGCAGCTTCTCTTTGGGACCTTCGACTAGCGGGAGGTACACCGGGGAGCTGTTTTTT CASSFSLGPSTSGRYTGELFF
NA NA TRBJ1-1 TRBV28 TGTGCCACATCGATTCTGGGAGCTTTCTTT CATSILGAFF
TRBD1 NA TRBJ1-2 TRBV5-6 TGTGCCAGCAGCTTGGAAGGGGACAGGGACTATGGCTACACCTTC CASSLEGDRDYGYTF
NA NA TRBJ2-3 TRBV15 TGTGCCACCAGCAGAGAGAAGTTCTCTAGCACAGATACGCAGTATTTT CATSREKFSSTDTQYF
TRBD1 NA TRBJ1-4 TRBV4-1 TGCGCCAGCAGCTATCGTGGACAGGGGGCGTATGAAAAACTGTTTTTT CASSYRGQGAYEKLFF
TRBD1 NA TRBJ2-1 TRBV5-6 TGTGCCAGCAGCGCGATGACAGGGGACATAATCCAGTTCTTC CASSAMTGDIIQFF
NA NA TRBJ1-1 TRBV30 TGTGCCTGGAGTGCGTGGGGGAACACTGAAGCTTTCTTT CAWSAWGNTEAFF
NA NA TRBJ2-1 TRBV29-1 TGCAGCGTGGCCCCCACCGGGGTCTCCTACAATGAGCAGTTCTTC CSVAPTGVSYNEQFF
TRBD1 NA TRBJ1-1 TRBV11-2 TGTGCCAGCAGCTTAACTGGACAGGGGGTCTTTGGATATGAAGCTTTCTTT CASSLTGQGVFGYEAFF
NA once TRBJ2-5 TRBV4-3 TGCGCCAGCCCGGATGAGGAGACCCAGTACTTC CASPDEETQYF
NA NA TRBJ2-7 TRBV9 TGTGCCAGCAGCGGGCCTTCCTACGAGCAGTACTTC CASSGPSYEQYF
TRBD2 NA TRBJ2-7 TRBV4-1 TGCGCCAGCAGCCATCCATCGGGCGGGGGACTGGTGTTAGACGAGCAGTACTTC CASSHPSGGGLVLDEQYF
TRBD2 NA TRBJ2-1 TRBV7-9 TGTGCCAGCAGCATAACTAGCGGGGGTTACAATGAGCAGTTCTTC CASSITSGGYNEQFF
NA NA TRBJ2-7 TRBV6-1 TGTGCCAGCAGTGAACGAAGGTCCTACGAGCAGTACTTC CASSERRSYEQYF
NA once TRBJ1-2 TRBV27 TGTGCCAGCAGTTCAATCCGGGACGGGCTTTTTAACTACACCTTC CASSSIRDGLFNYTF
NA NA TRBJ2-6 TRBV27 TGTGCCAGCAGTGATAGCAGTCGGTCGGGGGCCAACGTCCTGACTTTC CASSDSSRSGANVLTF
TRBD1 NA TRBJ2-7 TRBV13 TGTGCCAGCAGCTTAGACAGGGGGGCCTACGAGCAGTACTTC CASSLDRGAYEQYF
TRBD1 NA TRBJ2-5 TRBV6-6 TGTGCCAGCGCCTTACAGGGGGTTTCACAAGAGACCCAGTACTTC CASALQGVSQETQYF
NA NA TRBJ2-5 TRBV11-2 TGTGCCAGCAGCTTAGTAATTCAGGCGGGGCTCCAAGAGACCCAGTACTTC CASSLVIQAGLQETQYF
NA NA TRBJ2-7 TRBV6-1 TGTGCCAGCAGTGAATGGGGGCCGGAATCCTACGAGCAGTACTTC CASSEWGPESYEQYF
NA NA TRBJ2-1 TRBV4-1 TGCGCCAGCAGCCAAGATCCGGGGGGCGAGGGGTTGGACGGTGAGCAGTTCTTC CASSQDPGGEGLDGEQFF
TRBD1 NA TRBJ2-5 TRBV5-1 TGCGCCAGCAGCTTGATGGGACAGGTCCTTAAGGAGACCCAGTACTTC CASSLMGQVLKETQYF
NA NA TRBJ2-5 TRBV5-1 TGCGCCAGCAGCGACCGCAGGGTTAGTGAGACCCAGTACTTC CASSDRRVSETQYF
NA NA TRBJ1-1 TRBV9 TGTGCCAGCAGCGTAGTACTGGGCACTGAAGCTTTCTTT CASSVVLGTEAFF
NA NA TRBJ2-3 TRBV9 TGTGCCAGCAGCGAACAGGAGGGCCAAACAGATACGCAGTATTTT CASSEQEGQTDTQYF
TRBD2 NA TRBJ2-7 TRBV6-1 TGTGCCAGCAGGATGGGACTAGCGGATACCTACGAGCAGTACTTC CASRMGLADTYEQYF
TRBD2 NA TRBJ2-2 TRBV25-1 TGTGCCAGCAGTGAATCTGCGGGAGGGCCCAACACCGGGGAGCTGTTTTTT CASSESAGGPNTGELFF
TRBD2 NA TRBJ2-1 TRBV6-5 TGTGCCAGCAGTTACTTGTCTAGCGGGAACTACAATGAGCAGTTCTTC CASSYLSSGNYNEQFF
TRBD1 NA TRBJ2-2 TRBV4-3 TGCGCCAGCAGCCAAGTCCCAGGGGGCACCACCGGGGAGCTGTTTTTT CASSQVPGGTTGELFF
NA NA TRBJ1-5 TRBV15 TGTGCCACCAGCTTCCTTCGGTCAGACCCCCAGCATTTT CATSFLRSDPQHF
TRBD1 NA TRBJ2-7 TRBV6-8 TGTGCCAGCAGTTACTCGGGACAGGCGGAAGGAGAGCAGTACTTC CASSYSGQAEGEQYF
TRBD1 NA TRBJ2-7 TRBV6-5 TGTGCCAGCAGCGGATACAGGGGTACCTACGAGCAGTACTTC CASSGYRGTYEQYF
NA NA TRBJ1-1 TRBV27 TGTGCCAGCAGTTCGTCCCCCGGGAGCATGAACACTGAAGCTTTCTTT CASSSSPGSMNTEAFF
NA NA TRBJ2-7 TRBV7-9 TGTGCCAGCAGCTTACCCGTAGACACTAATTACGAGCAGTACTTC CASSLPVDTNYEQYF
NA once TRBJ2-7 TRBV11-2 TGTGCCAGCAGCCCTCCAGGGGCGGCCGCCTACGAGCAGTACTTC CASSPPGAAAYEQYF
TRBD1 NA TRBJ2-3 TRBV7-6 TGTGCCAGCAGCTTAAGCCTGACAGGGCCTCCTAGCACAGATACGCAGTATTTT CASSLSLTGPPSTDTQYF
NA few TRBJ1-1 TRBV7-9 TGTGCCAGCAGCCCAACAGGGAACACTGAAGCTTTCTTT CASSPTGNTEAFF